This note documents a single T cell receptor (beta chain) sequence. The clone's antigen remains unknown. No quality values exist for individual bases; no much larger clone is one base distant. This sample was taken from a study of blood T cell repertoires in COVID-19 (TCRdb year 2020). For the wider study: Samples covering the acute and convalescent phases of COVID-19 were provided by collaborators in the United States, Italy and Spain. The prospective study material was composed of cDNA or gDNA derived from T cells, B-cell-depleted T cells, or PBMCs. Subjects who had been exposed to COVID-19, were actively infected with it, or had recovered from it provided the deeply sampled blood TCRbeta repertoires that made up the dataset. The repertoires were released in a freely available public database meant as a resource for research on the immune response to SARS-CoV-2. The samples were drawn from two sources: the first 160 participants of the ongoing ImmuneRACE study, and about 1,300 subjects contributed by 6 global collaborators. Nearly every sample came with metadata listing a de-identified subject ID, COVID-19 status, age in years and sex. Where HLA class I and class II types were available, the types were taken from metadata supplied by the sample provider, not from assay-based typing. Paper-wide results and their limitations: The quantity of clinical and demographic metadata differed by source and by participant and was supplied without curation.

The germline V gene sets CDR1 to MGHRA and CDR2 to YSYEKL. At the junction V is shortened by 5 bases and J by 3 bases, with 20 bases in between. Including the terminal cysteine and phenylalanine, the CDR3 comprises 17 residues. Here the CDR3 DNA is all that survives: 51 bases in frame from base 1. Whole blood was collected in K2EDTA tubes by collaborating institutions according to the institutions' own protocols. For TCRbeta analysis, collaborator samples were shipped as frozen whole blood, as isolated PBMCs, or as DNA extracted from either sample type. The immunoSEQ Assay, a bias-controlled multiplex PCR, was used to amplify TCRbeta CDR3 regions from genomic DNA. Under the source paper's analysis protocol: The number of nucleated cells in each sample was estimated by amplification of reference gene primers within the assay. To quantify the absolute abundance of each unique TCRbeta CDR3 rearrangement, sequence reads were collapsed and filtered. For each sample, productive Simpson clonality was calculated as the square root of Simpson's diversity index over productive rearrangements. TCRdb's version of the immuneACCESS table is confined to in-frame rearrangements and falls short of the full clone set. An unresolved V gene accounts for under half of the shortfall where checked; the remainder is of unknown origin. The V and J calls and clone size come from that table; D and trimming were worked out from the DNA. Here the sample has about 240,000 clones; approximately 80% occur a single time. Of the sample, 9.6% is held by the ten largest clones.

The source is a woman over 75 with acute or convalescent COVID-19. The rearranged segments are TRBV4-1 and TRBJ2-1; a tentative D match to TRBD1 spans 5 bases. The sample taken for sequencing was peripheral blood. The CDR3: CASSTKGVGQNYNEQFF. The sequenced DNA: TGCGCCAGCAGCACAAAAGGGGTCGGGCAGAACTACAATGAGCAGTTCTTC.